Listed below are T cell receptor beta chains from one sample, sequenced in a study of cytomegalovirus exposure and HLA in healthy donors. The table came from immunoSEQ multiplex PCR; TCRdb's copy has only in-frame clones and leaves some out. Of 80,000 to 100,000 clones listed, about three quarters are singletons. Sequencing was done on a sample of PBMCs. Source of these receptors: a man in his forties or fifties in good health and CMV-seronegative. Both conserved end residues are part of each CDR3. Fields, in order: D gene, clone size, V gene, J gene, CDR3 protein, CDR3 DNA. D genes are given only for firm matches. For some rows the clone size is stated as once, few or many, or as a class when expanded; others skip it.

TRBD1	NA	TRBV4-2	TRBJ2-7	CASSRDRSYEQYF	TGTGCCAGCAGCCGGGACAGGAGCTACGAGCAGTACTTC
TRBD1	NA	TRBV2	TRBJ2-1	CASRGGQATYNEQFF	TGTGCCAGCAGGGGCGGACAGGCTACCTACAATGAGCAGTTCTTC
NA	NA	TRBV5-1	TRBJ2-7	CASRGQGSEQYF	TGCGCCAGCAGGGGTCAGGGTAGCGAGCAGTACTTC
NA	NA	TRBV28	TRBJ1-1	CASSLVREAFF	TGTGCCAGCAGTTTAGTTCGGGAAGCTTTCTTT
NA	NA	TRBV4-1	TRBJ1-4	CASSQDSSRRLFF	TGCGCCAGCAGCCAAGATAGCTCCCGGCGACTGTTTTTT
TRBD1	NA	TRBV5-4	TRBJ2-2	CASSPDRVAGELFF	TGTGCCAGCAGCCCGGACAGGGTAGCCGGGGAGCTGTTTTTT
TRBD1	NA	TRBV10-3	TRBJ1-1	CAASLTGVTEAFF	TGTGCCGCCTCCCTTACAGGGGTTACTGAAGCTTTCTTT
TRBD2	NA	TRBV27	TRBJ2-5	CASSLTSGGGWQETQYF	TGTGCCAGCAGTTTAACTAGCGGGGGGGGTTGGCAAGAGACCCAGTACTTC
TRBD1	NA	TRBV18	TRBJ2-1	CASSRDRATYNEQFF	TGTGCCAGCTCACGGGACAGGGCAACCTACAATGAGCAGTTCTTC
TRBD2	once	TRBV5-1	TRBJ2-3	CASSSLAGGTDTQYF	TGCGCCAGCAGCTCTTTAGCGGGGGGCACAGATACGCAGTATTTT
NA	NA	TRBV2	TRBJ2-1	CASSVAGRSNEQFF	TGTGCCAGCAGTGTCGCAGGGAGGTCAAATGAGCAGTTCTTC
NA	NA	TRBV5-5	TRBJ1-6	CASSWDTNSPLHF	TGTGCCAGCAGCTGGGACACCAATTCACCCCTCCACTTT
TRBD2	once	TRBV6-5	TRBJ2-2	CASMTSRYTGELFF	TGTGCCAGCATGACTAGCAGATACACCGGGGAGCTGTTTTTT
NA	NA	TRBV9	TRBJ1-3	CASSLPAGQKDTIYF	TGTGCCAGCAGCCTCCCGGCAGGACAGAAGGACACCATATATTTT
NA	NA	TRBV5-6	TRBJ1-1	CASSSLTGHTEAFF	TGTGCCAGCAGCTCCCTGACAGGCCACACTGAAGCTTTCTTT
NA	NA	TRBV19	TRBJ1-1	CASSPTRQGGTEAFF	TGTGCCAGTAGTCCGACTCGTCAGGGTGGAACTGAAGCTTTCTTT
NA	NA	TRBV7-6	TRBJ2-1	CASGGTYNEQFF	TGTGCCAGCGGAGGGACCTACAATGAGCAGTTCTTC
TRBD1	once	TRBV19	TRBJ1-6	CASSTPGQGPSPLHF	TGTGCCAGTAGTACGCCGGGACAGGGACCTTCACCCCTCCACTTT
NA	few	TRBV4-2	TRBJ2-1	CASSQETGLSYNEQFF	TGTGCCAGCAGCCAAGAAACAGGGCTTTCCTACAATGAGCAGTTCTTC
NA	few	TRBV5-6	TRBJ1-2	CASTVGTGTGYTF	TGTGCCAGCACCGTCGGAACAGGCACGGGCTACACCTTC
NA	NA	TRBV7-9	TRBJ1-2	CASSPRDNGYTF	TGTGCCAGCAGCCCAAGGGACAATGGCTACACCTTC
NA	NA	TRBV5-1	TRBJ1-1	CASSPNSGKDTEAFF	TGCGCCAGCAGCCCTAACTCGGGGAAGGACACTGAAGCTTTCTTT
NA	NA	TRBV29-1	TRBJ2-3	CSVTGLSTDTQYF	TGCAGCGTTACAGGGTTAAGCACAGATACGCAGTATTTT
NA	few	TRBV29-1	TRBJ2-7	CSVVGRYYEQYF	TGCAGCGTAGTGGGGAGATACTACGAGCAGTACTTC
NA	NA	TRBV4-1	TRBJ2-5	CASSLSEAGPGAQYF	TGCGCCAGCAGCCTATCGGAGGCGGGGCCCGGGGCCCAGTACTTC
NA	NA	TRBV23-1	TRBJ1-1	CASSQSGGRATEAFF	TGCGCCAGCAGTCAATCAGGAGGGCGGGCCACTGAAGCTTTCTTT
TRBD1	NA	TRBV6-6	TRBJ2-2	CASNLQGDPGELFF	TGTGCCAGCAACCTACAGGGGGATCCCGGGGAGCTGTTTTTT
NA	NA	TRBV6-5	TRBJ1-4	CASSTHPTGLFF	TGTGCCAGCAGTACCCACCCAACCGGACTGTTTTTT
TRBD1	few	TRBV5-4	TRBJ2-1	CASSAGQGLSNEQFF	TGTGCCAGCAGCGCGGGACAGGGTTTATCCAATGAGCAGTTCTTC
NA	NA	TRBV19	TRBJ1-1	CASSMGRWNTEAFF	TGTGCCAGTAGTATGGGGAGGTGGAACACTGAAGCTTTCTTT
TRBD1	NA	TRBV7-9	TRBJ2-2	CASSTQTGGPLGELFF	TGTGCCAGCAGTACCCAGACAGGGGGCCCCCTTGGGGAGCTGTTTTTT
NA	NA	TRBV5-1	TRBJ1-6	CASNLQGRSDSPLHF	TGCGCCAGCAATCTGCAGGGTCGATCGGATTCACCCCTCCACTTT
NA	NA	TRBV18	TRBJ2-5	CASSSRETLETQYF	TGTGCCAGCTCAAGCCGGGAGACCCTAGAGACCCAGTACTTC
NA	NA	TRBV18	TRBJ2-5	CASSRGDTWETQYF	TGTGCCAGCTCACGTGGGGACACTTGGGAGACCCAGTACTTC
NA	NA	TRBV25-1	TRBJ2-7	CASTDSAKPYEQYF	TGTGCCAGCACCGACAGCGCTAAACCCTACGAGCAGTACTTC
NA	NA	TRBV2	TRBJ1-2	CASSVRADSDGYTF	TGTGCCAGCAGTGTTAGGGCGGACTCTGATGGCTACACCTTC
NA	NA	TRBV13	TRBJ1-1	CASSLGPGFGF	TGTGCCAGCAGCTTAGGCCCGGGGTTTGGATTT
NA	NA	TRBV6-1	TRBJ2-7	CASKQHPQAYEQYF	TGTGCCAGCAAGCAACACCCGCAGGCGTACGAGCAGTACTTC
TRBD2	NA	TRBV5-5	TRBJ2-2	CASRRTSGGADGGELFF	TGTGCCAGCAGGCGGACTAGCGGGGGGGCCGACGGCGGGGAGCTGTTTTTT
TRBD1	once	TRBV19	TRBJ2-7	CASSYSPGTGFEQYF	TGTGCCAGTAGTTACTCTCCCGGGACAGGGTTCGAGCAGTACTTC
NA	once	TRBV7-9	TRBJ2-5	CSSSGSWGQPAQTQYF	TGTTCCAGCTCCGGATCGTGGGGCCAGCCGGCGCAGACCCAGTACTTC
TRBD1	NA	TRBV5-8	TRBJ1-5	CASSLGQGSGQPQHF	TGTGCCAGCAGCTTGGGACAGGGAAGCGGGCAGCCCCAGCATTTT
NA	NA	TRBV19	TRBJ1-1	CASSSDRGTEAFF	TGTGCCAGTAGCTCAGACAGAGGCACTGAAGCTTTCTTT
TRBD1	NA	TRBV27	TRBJ1-2	CASSVRQGAVGYTF	TGTGCCAGCAGTGTGAGACAGGGGGCTGTTGGCTACACCTTC
NA	NA	TRBV28	TRBJ1-5	CASSLYSNSNQPQHF	TGTGCCAGCAGTTTATATAGCAATAGCAATCAGCCCCAGCATTTT
NA	NA	TRBV7-9	TRBJ2-3	CASSPHRELADTQYF	TGTGCCAGCAGCCCGCATCGGGAACTTGCAGATACGCAGTATTTT
TRBD2	NA	TRBV6-5	TRBJ2-1	CASSKTSGGYNEQFF	TGTGCCAGCAGTAAGACTAGCGGGGGGTACAATGAGCAGTTCTTC
TRBD2	NA	TRBV5-8	TRBJ2-5	CASSLGSGGSGETQYF	TGTGCCAGCAGCTTGGGCAGCGGGGGAAGTGGGGAGACCCAGTACTTC
NA	NA	TRBV2	TRBJ2-2	CASSEFGQDTGELFF	TGTGCCAGCAGTGAATTTGGGCAGGACACCGGGGAGCTGTTTTTT
NA	NA	TRBV7-8	TRBJ1-4	CASSWDGSGDEKLFF	TGTGCCAGCAGCTGGGATGGGTCAGGGGATGAAAAACTGTTTTTT